This TCR beta chain was captured by sequencing in a study of regulatory and conventional T cells in RAG deficiency. General study results and limits: Sorted Omenn CD25-high CD127-low cells may not be bona fide Tregs. In Omenn syndrome, Treg and Tconv repertoires overlapped >85%.

Conventional CD4+ T cells were sorted from blood as CD25-low CD127-high cells. Profiled with immunoSEQ multiplex PCR; TCRdb holds only in-frame clones, not every one. The data contain 20,000 or so clones, 85% to 95% of them singletons. The V and J ends lost 3 bases and 5 bases, in that order; junction bases with no gene match: 5. CDR3 size: 15 residues. Germline V lookup: CDR1 KGHSH, CDR2 LQKENI. With regard to this clone: No antigen is known for it.

The sample also formed part of further work on regulatory T cells. This second study notes: The PCR used 52 TRBV and 13 TRBJ primers.

The chain has TRBV18 and TRBJ2-1; 9 bases are a match to TRBD2. The sequencing sample was made of CD4+ T cells sorted from blood. The sequence derives from a human donor in good health. The CDR3 sequence: CASSPREGRNNEQFF. The CDR3 DNA reads TGTGCCAGCTCACCGCGGGAGGGCCGAAACAATGAGCAGTTCTTC.